This entry is about one TCR beta chain. Its matching antigen is unknown. Genomic DNA from each subset was divided evenly over several immunoSEQ plates. TCRdb's copy holds only in-frame clones and misses some; the assay was immunoSEQ multiplex PCR. Of about 2 million clones listed, about 95% are singletons. These data originate in a study of shared clonotypes between healthy human individuals. At the level of the study: Two female and three male donors aged 18 to 49 were enrolled.

With 4 bases removed from V and 0 bases from J, the gap between germline ends came to 10 bases. The CDR3 has 14 amino acids. The naive CD8 population came from CD45RO-negative cells selected for CCR7, without terminally differentiated effector memory CD45RA+ cells. Findings and limits, study-wide: Sharing across four donors was highest in naive CD4 (roughly 5%) and lowest in memory CD8 (0.4%). Relative to memory subsets, naive subsets generally showed larger estimated richness.

V gene TRBV23-1 combines with J gene TRBJ2-7; D unresolved. TRBV23-1 is filed as an ORF, its function uncertain. The sequencing sample was made of naive CD8+ T cells sorted from blood. The sequence was obtained from a young man in good health. In nucleotides, the CDR3 is TGCGCCAGCAGTCTCCTCCCGGGCTCCTACGAGCAGTACTTC. Its translation is CASSLLPGSYEQYF.